Presented here are 14 T cell receptor beta chains from one specimen sequenced in a study of T-cell reconstitution after alpha-beta-depleted transplantation in children. Preparation of the TCRbeta library was carried out with unique molecular identifiers. TCRdb reprocessed the PCR reads via MiXCR and lists one record per CDR3 protein. The data show about 440,000 distinct CDR3 sequences, around two fifths seen once. The source was PBMCs, collected before TCRalphabeta/CD19-depleted stem cell transplant. Every receptor here comes from a girl aged 2 to 10 with aplastic anemia, due to receive a stem cell transplant.

The rearrangement joins TRBV6-1 to TRBJ1-5; the D gene is possibly TRBD1 (5 bases). This CDR3 contains 13 residues. Germline CDR1 MNHNS, CDR2 SASEGT. V was trimmed by 11 bases and J by 4 bases, leaving 15 bases between them. Written as DNA, the CDR3 is TGTGCCGCCAGCCAGGGAAAGAATCAGCCCCAGCATTTT. It codes for CAASQGKNQPQHF.

This clonotype was counted once. The chain couples TRBV4-2 to TRBJ2-7, with D possibly being TRBD2 (6 bases). The ends were cut back, 0 bases at V and 6 bases at J, with 9 bases in the middle. The germline CDR1 and CDR2 sequences are LGHNA and YNFKEQ. CDR3 size: 13 residues. CDR3 nucleotide sequence: TGTGCCAGCAGCCAAGACATGGGAGGCGAGCAGTACTTC. Its translation: CASSQDMGGEQYF.

The chain links TRBV7-9 to TRBJ2-5; 9 bases agree with TRBD1. This CDR3 has 16 amino acids. V dropped 1 base and J dropped 3; count of bases not matched to a gene: 6. The germline V gene encodes CDR1 SEHNR and CDR2 FQNEAQ (reference sequence). The CDR3 DNA follows: TGTGCCAGCAGCTTAGTTCGCCGGACAGGGGAAGAGACCCAGTACTTC. Residues: CASSLVRRTGEETQYF.

This clonotype was recorded once. The chain carries TRBV20-1 and TRBJ2-5, with a tentative D call TRBD1 (6 bases). From germline, CDR1 is DFQATT and CDR2 SNEGSKA (reference sequence). This CDR3 has 13 amino acids. With 3 bases removed from V and 3 bases from J, the gap between germline ends came to 11 bases. CDR3 sequence (DNA): TGCAGTGCTAGGTTACAGGGCGAAGAGACCCAGTACTTC. It encodes CSARLQGEETQYF.

This clonotype was seen repeatedly, ten times or more. Here the CDR3 DNA reads TGCGCCAGCAGCCTTAGGTACGGGACTAGCGGGAACTACGAGCAGTACTTC. Its protein is CASSLRYGTSGNYEQYF. J is TRBJ2-7 and V is TRBV4-1; 13 nucleotides align to TRBD2. Per germline, CDR1 MGHRA and CDR2 YSYEKL. The CDR3 consists of 17 residues. V gave up 4 bases and J gave up 3 bases; unmatched junction bases: 9.

The chain combines TRBV10-3 with TRBJ1-5, with TRBD1 matching over 10 bases. The CDR3 consists of 17 residues. Trimming took 10 bases from V and 0 from J; bases not matched to a gene: 12. Germline V lookup: CDR1 ENHRY, CDR2 SYGVKD. The CDR3 loop reads CANSTGQGRYSNQPQHF. The DNA of the CDR3 is TGTGCCAACAGCACGGGACAGGGGAGGTATAGCAATCAGCCCCAGCATTTT.

This chain joins TRBV28 and TRBJ2-5; D tentatively fits TRBD1 or TRBD2 (5 bases each). The CDR3 has 13 residues. The V end lost 10 bases, the J end lost 1 base, and 13 bases lay between the germline ends. Looked up from germline, CDR1 is MDHEN and CDR2 is SYDVKM. CDR3 sequence (DNA): TGTGCCACCCGACCGGGGCTCCAAGAGACCCAGTACTTC. This gives the protein CATRPGLQETQYF.

J is TRBJ2-7 and V is TRBV6-2 or TRBV6-3, with 9 bases fitting TRBD2. The J segment lost 4 bases and the V segment lost 6 bases, leaving 28 bases of the junction unmatched. CDR3 size: 21 residues. CDR1 and CDR2 (germline): MNHEY, SVGEGT. DNA for the CDR3: TGTGCCAGCAGCGGAGGCGGGGGGCGAGGAAGTAGCGGGAGAATCTATTACGAGCAGTACTTC. Its translation is CASSGGGGRGSSGRIYYEQYF.

This sequence joins TRBV5-1 and TRBJ1-5; a weak D match, TRBD1 (5 bases). With 1 base removed from V and 1 base from J, the gap between germline ends came to 6 bases. The CDR3 has 14 amino acids. Per germline, CDR1 SGHRS and CDR2 YFSETQ. This chain's CDR3 is CASSLWGSNQPQHF. The CDR3 DNA follows: TGCGCCAGCAGCTTGTGGGGGAGCAATCAGCCCCAGCATTTT.

In this sample, this clonotype turned up a few times. The chain combines TRBV20-1 with TRBJ2-7; 7 bases map to TRBD1. The germline CDR1 and CDR2 sequences are DFQATT and SNEGSKA (reference sequence). The CDR3 has 15 residues. Losses at the gene ends were 0 bases for V and 7 bases for J; bases not matched to a gene: 12. CDR3 in DNA: TGCAGTGCTAGAGATCTGGACAGGCGGGCGCGGGAGCAGTACTTC. This sequence encodes CSARDLDRRAREQYF.

The rearrangement links TRBV14 to TRBJ1-1; D remains ambiguous. The CDR3 consists of 14 residues. From germline, CDR1 is SGHDN and CDR2 FVKESK. Trimming removed 3 bases from V and 3 bases from J, with 11 bases in between. CDR3 DNA sequence: TGTGCCAGCAGCCATCGTGGTTTTCACACTGAAGCTTTCTTT. Translated, it gives CASSHRGFHTEAFF.

The chain recombines TRBV5-1 with TRBJ2-3, with 12 bases lining up with TRBD2. Germline V gene sequence: CDR1 SGHRS, CDR2 YFSETQ. The CDR3 sequence is 21 residues long. Losses at the gene ends were 0 bases for V and 2 bases for J; bases not matched to a gene: 16. CDR3 sequence (DNA): TGCGCCAGCAGCTTGGATCCGAGGATGCTAGCGGGAGGGCCGTCCACAGATACGCAGTATTTT. This translates into CASSLDPRMLAGGPSTDTQYF.

V usage is TRBV28 and J usage is TRBJ2-4, with TRBD1 matching 7 bases. This CDR3 has 19 residues. The V segment lost 2 bases and the J segment 0 bases; nucleotides outside the gene matches: 13. Germline V gene lookup returns CDR1 MDHEN and CDR2 SYDVKM. The CDR3 loop reads CASSLGVTGPGGAKNIQYF. The CDR3 coding sequence is TGTGCCAGCAGTTTAGGGGTGACAGGGCCGGGTGGAGCCAAAAACATTCAGTACTTC.

The chain uses TRBV11-1 and TRBJ2-7; D is perhaps TRBD2 (6 bases). Germline V CDR1 and CDR2: SGHAT, FQDESV (reference sequence). Trimming left V 5 bases short and J 3 bases short, with 14 bases between. The CDR3 length is 14 residues. CDR3 DNA sequence: TGTGCCAGCAGCCGGGGGACGGTGCTCTACGAGCAGTACTTC. This encodes CASSRGTVLYEQYF.